This T cell receptor (beta chain) stems from a study of response to subunit inactivated influenza vaccine. Study conclusions and caveats: Only a handful of new T cells, the authors suggested, are recruited with each seasonal influenza vaccination.

V shed 5 bases, J shed 3 bases, and the junction held 6 bases outside the gene matches. The germline CDR1 and CDR2 sequences are MNHNS and SASEGT. The CDR3 consists of 15 residues. TCRdb itself ran the RT-PCR reads through MiXCR, one entry per CDR3 protein. The top ten clones hold roughly 7.6% of a sample with roughly 670,000 distinct CDR3 sequences, approximately 15% of them seen once. This clonotype was picked up a small number of times. Its cognate antigen is unknown. The TCR comes from a man between 50 and 59 years old who received an inactivated influenza vaccine. This material consisted of PBMCs from blood, taken roughly 15 days before vaccination. The J gene is TRBJ1-5, the V gene TRBV6-1; 8 bases match TRBD1. Here the CDR3 DNA reads TGTGCCAGCAGTCGGGACAGGACCTCCAATCAGCCCCAGCATTTT. Residues: CASSRDRTSNQPQHF.